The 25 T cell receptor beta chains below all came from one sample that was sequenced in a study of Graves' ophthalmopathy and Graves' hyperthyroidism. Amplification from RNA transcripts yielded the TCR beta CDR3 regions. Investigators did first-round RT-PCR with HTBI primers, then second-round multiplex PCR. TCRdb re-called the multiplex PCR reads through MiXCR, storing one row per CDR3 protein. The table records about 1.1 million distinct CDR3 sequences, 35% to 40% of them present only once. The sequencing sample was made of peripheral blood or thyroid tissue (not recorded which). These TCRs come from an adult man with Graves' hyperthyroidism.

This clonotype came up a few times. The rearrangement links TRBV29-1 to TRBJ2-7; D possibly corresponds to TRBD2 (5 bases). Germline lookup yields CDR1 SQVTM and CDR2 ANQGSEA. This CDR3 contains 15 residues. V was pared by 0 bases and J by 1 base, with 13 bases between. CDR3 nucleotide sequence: TGCAGCGTTGAAGATGCTCATCGGGGTTCCTACGAGCAGTACTTC. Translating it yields CSVEDAHRGSYEQYF.

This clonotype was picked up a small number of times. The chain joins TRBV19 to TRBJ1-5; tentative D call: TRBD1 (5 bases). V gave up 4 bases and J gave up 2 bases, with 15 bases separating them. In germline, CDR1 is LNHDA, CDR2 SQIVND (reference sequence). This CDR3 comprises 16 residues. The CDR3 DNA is TGTGCCAGTAGTACTCCCAGGGTGTTTGGCAATCAGCCCCAGCATTTT. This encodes CASSTPRVFGNQPQHF.

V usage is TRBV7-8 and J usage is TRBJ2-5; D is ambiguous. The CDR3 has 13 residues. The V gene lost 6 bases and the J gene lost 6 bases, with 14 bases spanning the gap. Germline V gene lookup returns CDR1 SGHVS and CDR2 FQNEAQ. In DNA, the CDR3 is TGTGCCAGCAGTTTTCCCAGTATGAAGACCCAGTACTTC. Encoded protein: CASSFPSMKTQYF.

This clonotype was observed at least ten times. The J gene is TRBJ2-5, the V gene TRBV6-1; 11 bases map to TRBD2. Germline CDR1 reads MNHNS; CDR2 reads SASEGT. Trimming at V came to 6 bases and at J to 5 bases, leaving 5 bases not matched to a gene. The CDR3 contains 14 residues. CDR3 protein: CASRLAGARETQYF. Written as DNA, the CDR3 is TGTGCCAGCAGACTAGCGGGAGCCAGGGAGACCCAGTACTTC.

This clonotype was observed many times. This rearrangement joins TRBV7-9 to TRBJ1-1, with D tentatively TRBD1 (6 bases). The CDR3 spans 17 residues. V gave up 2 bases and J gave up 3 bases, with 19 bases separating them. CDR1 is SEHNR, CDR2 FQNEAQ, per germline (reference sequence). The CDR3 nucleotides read TGTGCCAGCAGCTTAACCGACCTACAGGGCCGCGACACTGAAGCTTTCTTT. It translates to CASSLTDLQGRDTEAFF.

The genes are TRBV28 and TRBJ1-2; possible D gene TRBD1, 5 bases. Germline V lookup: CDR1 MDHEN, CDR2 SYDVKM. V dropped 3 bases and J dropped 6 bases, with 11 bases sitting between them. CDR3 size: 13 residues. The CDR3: CASSLWGEDGYTF. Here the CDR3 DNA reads TGTGCCAGCAGTTTGTGGGGGGAGGATGGCTACACCTTC.

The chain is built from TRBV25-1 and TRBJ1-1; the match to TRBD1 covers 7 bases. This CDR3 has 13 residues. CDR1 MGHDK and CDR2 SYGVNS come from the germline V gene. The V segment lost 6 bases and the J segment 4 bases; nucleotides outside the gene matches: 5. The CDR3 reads CASRRGQGTEAFF. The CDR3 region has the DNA TGTGCCAGCAGGAGGGGGCAAGGCACTGAAGCTTTCTTT.

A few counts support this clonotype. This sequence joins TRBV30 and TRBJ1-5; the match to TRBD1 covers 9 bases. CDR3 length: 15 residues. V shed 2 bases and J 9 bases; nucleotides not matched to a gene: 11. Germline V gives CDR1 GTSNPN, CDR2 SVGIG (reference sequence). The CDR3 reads CAWSLGQGSSSPQHF. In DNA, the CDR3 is TGTGCCTGGAGTTTAGGACAGGGGTCCTCATCGCCCCAGCATTTT.

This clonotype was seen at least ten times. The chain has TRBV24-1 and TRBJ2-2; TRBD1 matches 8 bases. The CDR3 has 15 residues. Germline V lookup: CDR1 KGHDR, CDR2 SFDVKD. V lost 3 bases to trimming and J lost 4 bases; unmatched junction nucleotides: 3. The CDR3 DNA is TGTGCCACCAGTGATGCGGGGACAGGCACCGGGGAGCTGTTTTTT. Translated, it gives CATSDAGTGTGELFF.

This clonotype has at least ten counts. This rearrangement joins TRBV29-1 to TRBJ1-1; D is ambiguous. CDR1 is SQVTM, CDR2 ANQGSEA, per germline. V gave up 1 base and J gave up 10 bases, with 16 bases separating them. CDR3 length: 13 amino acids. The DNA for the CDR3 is TGCAGCGTTGAAGTGGGCCGGGTGCAGCTAGCTTTCTTT. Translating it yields CSVEVGRVQLAFF.

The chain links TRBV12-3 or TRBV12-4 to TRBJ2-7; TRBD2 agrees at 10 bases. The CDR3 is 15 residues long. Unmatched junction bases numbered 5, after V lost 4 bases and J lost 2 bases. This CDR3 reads CASSSGTSDPYEQYF. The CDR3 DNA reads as TGTGCCAGCAGTTCCGGGACTAGCGACCCCTACGAGCAGTACTTC.

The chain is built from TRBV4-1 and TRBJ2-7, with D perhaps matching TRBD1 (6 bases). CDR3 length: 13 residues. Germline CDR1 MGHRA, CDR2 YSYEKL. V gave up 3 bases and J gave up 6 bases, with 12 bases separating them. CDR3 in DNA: TGCGCCAGCAGCCAGCTGGGGGCGGTCGAGCAGTACTTC. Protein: CASSQLGAVEQYF.

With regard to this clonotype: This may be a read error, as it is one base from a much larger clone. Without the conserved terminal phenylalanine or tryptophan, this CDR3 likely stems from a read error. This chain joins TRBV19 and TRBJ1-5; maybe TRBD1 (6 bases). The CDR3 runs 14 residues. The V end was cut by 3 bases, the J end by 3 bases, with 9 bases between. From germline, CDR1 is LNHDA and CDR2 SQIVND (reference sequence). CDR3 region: CASSMQGYNQPQHL. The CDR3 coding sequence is TGTGCCAGTAGTATGCAGGGGTACAATCAGCCCCAGCATCTT.

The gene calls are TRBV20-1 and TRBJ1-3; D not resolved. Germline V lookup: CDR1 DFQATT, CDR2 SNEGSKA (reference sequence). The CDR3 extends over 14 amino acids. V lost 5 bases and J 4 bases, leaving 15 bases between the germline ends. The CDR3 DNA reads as TGCAGTGCTCGGACCGCCATGGGAGGAAACACCATATATTTT. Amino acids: CSARTAMGGNTIYF.

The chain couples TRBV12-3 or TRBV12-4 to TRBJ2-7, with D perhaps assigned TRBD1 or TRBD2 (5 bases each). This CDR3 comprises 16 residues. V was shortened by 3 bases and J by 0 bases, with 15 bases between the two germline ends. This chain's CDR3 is CASSFPGPTRSYEQYF. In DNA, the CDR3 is TGTGCCAGCAGTTTCCCGGGGCCGACCCGCTCCTACGAGCAGTACTTC.

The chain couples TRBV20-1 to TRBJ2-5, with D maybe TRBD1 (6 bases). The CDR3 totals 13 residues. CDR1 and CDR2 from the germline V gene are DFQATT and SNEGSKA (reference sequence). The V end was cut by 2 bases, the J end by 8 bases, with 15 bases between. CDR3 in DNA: TGCAGTGCTAGACCGACAGGATCGGGCACCCAGTACTTC. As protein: CSARPTGSGTQYF.

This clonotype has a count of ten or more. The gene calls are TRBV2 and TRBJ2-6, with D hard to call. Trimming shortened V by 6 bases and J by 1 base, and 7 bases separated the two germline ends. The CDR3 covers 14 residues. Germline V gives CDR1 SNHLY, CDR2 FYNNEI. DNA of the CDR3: TGTGCCAGCAGCCCCCTATCTGGGGCCAACGTCCTGACTTTC. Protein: CASSPLSGANVLTF.

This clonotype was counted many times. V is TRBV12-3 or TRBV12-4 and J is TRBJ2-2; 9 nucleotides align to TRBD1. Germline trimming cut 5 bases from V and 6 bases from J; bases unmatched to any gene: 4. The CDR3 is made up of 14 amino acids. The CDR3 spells CASSQGTGSGELFF. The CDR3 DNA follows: TGTGCCAGCAGTCAAGGGACAGGGTCCGGGGAGCTGTTTTTT.

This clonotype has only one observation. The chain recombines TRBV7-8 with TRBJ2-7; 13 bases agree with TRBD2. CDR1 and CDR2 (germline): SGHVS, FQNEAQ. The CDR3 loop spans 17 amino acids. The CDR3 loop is CARGSGTSGTISYEQYF. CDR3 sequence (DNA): TGTGCTAGAGGCTCCGGGACTAGCGGGACAATCTCCTACGAGCAGTACTTC.

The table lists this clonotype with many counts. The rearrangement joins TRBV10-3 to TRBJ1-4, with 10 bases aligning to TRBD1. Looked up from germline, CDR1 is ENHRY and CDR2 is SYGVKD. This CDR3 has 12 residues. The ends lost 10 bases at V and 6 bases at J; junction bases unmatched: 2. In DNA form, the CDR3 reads TGTGCCACTGGACAGGGGGATGAAAAACTGTTTTTT. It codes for CATGQGDEKLFF.

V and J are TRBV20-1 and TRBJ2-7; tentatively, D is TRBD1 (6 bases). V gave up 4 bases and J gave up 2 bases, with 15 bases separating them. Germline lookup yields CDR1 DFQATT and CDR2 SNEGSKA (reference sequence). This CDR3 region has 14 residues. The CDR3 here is CSAIGDIVAYEQYF. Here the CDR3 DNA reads TGCAGTGCTATCGGGGACATTGTTGCCTACGAGCAGTACTTC.

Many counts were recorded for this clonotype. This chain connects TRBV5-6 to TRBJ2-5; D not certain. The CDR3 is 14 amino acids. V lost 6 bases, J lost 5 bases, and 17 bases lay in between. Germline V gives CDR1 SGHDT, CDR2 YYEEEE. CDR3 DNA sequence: TGTGCCAGCACCCAGGTGCAGGACGGGGAGACCCAGTACTTC. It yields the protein CASTQVQDGETQYF.

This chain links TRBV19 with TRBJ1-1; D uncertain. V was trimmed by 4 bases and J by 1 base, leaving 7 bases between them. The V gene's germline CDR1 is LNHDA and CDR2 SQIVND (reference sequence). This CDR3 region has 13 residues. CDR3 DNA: TGTGCCAGTAGTAACCTCAGGAACACTGAAGCTTTCTTT. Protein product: CASSNLRNTEAFF. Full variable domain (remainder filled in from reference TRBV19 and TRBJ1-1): DGGITQSPKYLFRKEGQNVTLSCEQNLNHDAMYWYRQDPGQGLRLIYYSQIVNDFQKGDIAEGYSVSREKKESFPLTVTSAQKNPTAFYLCASSNLRNTEAFFGQGTRLTVV.

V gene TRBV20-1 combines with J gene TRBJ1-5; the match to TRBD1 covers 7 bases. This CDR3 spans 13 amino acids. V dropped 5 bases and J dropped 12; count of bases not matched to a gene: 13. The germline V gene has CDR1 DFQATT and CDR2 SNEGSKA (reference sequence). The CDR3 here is CSASTGSIRGQHF. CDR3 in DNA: TGCAGTGCTTCGACAGGGTCAATCAGGGGCCAGCATTTT.

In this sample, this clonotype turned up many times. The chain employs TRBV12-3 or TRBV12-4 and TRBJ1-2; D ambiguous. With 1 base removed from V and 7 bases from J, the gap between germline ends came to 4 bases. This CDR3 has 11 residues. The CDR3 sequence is CASSLGSGYTF. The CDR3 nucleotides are TGTGCCAGCAGTTTAGGTTCTGGCTACACCTTC.